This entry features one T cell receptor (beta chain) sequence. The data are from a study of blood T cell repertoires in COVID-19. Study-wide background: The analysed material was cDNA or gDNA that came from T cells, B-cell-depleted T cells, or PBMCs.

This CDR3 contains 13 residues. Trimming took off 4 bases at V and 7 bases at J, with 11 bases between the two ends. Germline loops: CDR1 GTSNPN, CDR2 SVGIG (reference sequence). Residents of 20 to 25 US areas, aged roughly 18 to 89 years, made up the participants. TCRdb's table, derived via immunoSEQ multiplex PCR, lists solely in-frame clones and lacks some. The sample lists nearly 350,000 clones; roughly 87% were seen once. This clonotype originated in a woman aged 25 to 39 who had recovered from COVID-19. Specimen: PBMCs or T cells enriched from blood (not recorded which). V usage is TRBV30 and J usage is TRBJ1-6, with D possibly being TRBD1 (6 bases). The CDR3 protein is CAWTGGRNSPLHF. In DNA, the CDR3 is TGTGCCTGGACGGGGGGGCGGAATTCACCCCTCCACTTT.